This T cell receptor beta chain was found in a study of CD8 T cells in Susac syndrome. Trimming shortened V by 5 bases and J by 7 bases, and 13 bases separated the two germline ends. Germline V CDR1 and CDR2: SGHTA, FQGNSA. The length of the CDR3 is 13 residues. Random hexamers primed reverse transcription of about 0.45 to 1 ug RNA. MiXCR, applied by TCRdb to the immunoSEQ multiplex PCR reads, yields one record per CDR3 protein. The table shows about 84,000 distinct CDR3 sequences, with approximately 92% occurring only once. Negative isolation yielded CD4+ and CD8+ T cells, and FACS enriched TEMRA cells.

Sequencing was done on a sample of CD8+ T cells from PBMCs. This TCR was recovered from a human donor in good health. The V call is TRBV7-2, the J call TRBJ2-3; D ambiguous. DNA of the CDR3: TGTGCCAGCAGCCCCACGCCAGGATATACGCAGTATTTT. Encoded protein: CASSPTPGYTQYF. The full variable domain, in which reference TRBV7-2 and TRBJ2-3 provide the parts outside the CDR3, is GAGVSQSPSNKVTEKGKDVELRCDPISGHTALYWYRQSLGQGLEFLIYFQGNSAPDKSGLPSDRFSAERTGGSVSTLTIQRTQQEDSAVYLCASSPTPGYTQYFGPGTRLTVL.